The text below deals with one T cell receptor beta chain. Its antigen is undetermined. The sample is drawn from a study of T cell responses to AZD1222 COVID-19 vaccine. The germline V gene has CDR1 MNHNY and CDR2 SVGAGI (reference sequence). With 2 bases removed from V and 1 base from J, the gap between germline ends came to 10 bases. The CDR3 covers 15 residues. Assay used: immunoSEQ multiplex PCR; TCRdb lists only in-frame clones, some missing. This sample yields tens of thousands of clones, of which approximately 83% are seen a single time; 5% to 6.5% belongs to the top ten. General study points: In the spike-specific TCR repertoire, nearly half reportedly target unmutated variant regions.

Material: peripheral blood, obtained 28 days after the second AZD1222 dose. This chain links TRBV6-6 with TRBJ2-3; D is undetermined. The TCR originated in an adult who received the AZD1222 COVID-19 vaccine. CDR3 nucleotide sequence: TGTGCCAGCAGTTACAGTGGTCCCCGCACAGATACGCAGTATTTT. Protein: CASSYSGPRTDTQYF.